This T cell receptor (beta chain) was profiled in a study of response to subunit inactivated influenza vaccine. Points from the study as a whole: The authors offered the suggestion that each seasonal influenza vaccination recruits few new T cells.

One entry per CDR3 protein results from TCRdb running MiXCR on the RT-PCR reads. Here the sample spans under 800,000 distinct CDR3 sequences, approximately 15% being singletons. On this clonotype: The antigen is undetermined.

The source of this sequence is a man aged 45-65 years who received an inactivated influenza vaccine. Here the sequenced sample was PBMCs from blood, taken around 15 days before vaccination.

CDR3 region: CASSSEAGGHYEQYF. DNA of the CDR3: TGTGCCAGCAGCTCGGAGGCGGGGGGCCACTACGAGCAGTACTTC. The chain employs TRBV5-6 and TRBJ2-7, with TRBD2 matching 8 bases. Germline CDR1 SGHDT, CDR2 YYEEEE. This CDR3 spans 15 amino acids. The V and J ends lost 3 bases and 3 bases, in that order; junction bases with no gene match: 8.